This T cell receptor beta chain was identified during a study of CD8 T cells in ankylosing spondylitis. Study observations and caveats: Enrichment of disease-linked clones was reportedly significant in matched ankylosing spondylitis synovial fluid. In ankylosing spondylitis blood, a motif of eight highly homologous TCR beta variants appeared characteristic. As for the disease-linked clones, they showed a CD8+ phenotype and occurred at relatively low frequencies in peripheral blood.

This clonotype appeared a few times. Its specificity is not known. Quantitative 5'-RACE with molecular barcodes produced the TCR beta libraries. From the 5' RACE reads, TCRdb called clonotypes with MiXCR, one entry per CDR3 protein. The data contain hundreds of thousands of distinct CDR3 sequences, around 19% of them singletons. The CDR3 is 15 residues long. Losses at the gene ends were 4 bases for V and 2 bases for J; bases not matched to a gene: 3. Sequencing used blood, either unsorted or a sorted T cell fraction (not recorded which). This receptor was obtained from a male donor with ankylosing spondylitis or in good health (not recorded which). This chain connects TRBV12-3 or TRBV12-4 to TRBJ2-1; 9 bases match TRBD2. DNA of the CDR3: TGTGCCAGCAGTTGGGGCGGGGGGGCCTACAATGAGCAGTTCTTC. Amino acid sequence: CASSWGGGAYNEQFF.